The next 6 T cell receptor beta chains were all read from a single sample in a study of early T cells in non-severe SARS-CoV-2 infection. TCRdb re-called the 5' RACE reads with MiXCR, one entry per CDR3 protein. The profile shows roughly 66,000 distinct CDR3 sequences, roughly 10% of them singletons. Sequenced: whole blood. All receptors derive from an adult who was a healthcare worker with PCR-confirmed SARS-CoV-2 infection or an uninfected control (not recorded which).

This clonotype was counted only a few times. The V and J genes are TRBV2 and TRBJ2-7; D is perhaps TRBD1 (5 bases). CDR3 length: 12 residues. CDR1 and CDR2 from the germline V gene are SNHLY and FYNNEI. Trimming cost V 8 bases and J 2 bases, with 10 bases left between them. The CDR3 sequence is CASGAVAYEQYF. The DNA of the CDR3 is TGTGCCAGCGGGGCGGTTGCCTACGAGCAGTACTTC.

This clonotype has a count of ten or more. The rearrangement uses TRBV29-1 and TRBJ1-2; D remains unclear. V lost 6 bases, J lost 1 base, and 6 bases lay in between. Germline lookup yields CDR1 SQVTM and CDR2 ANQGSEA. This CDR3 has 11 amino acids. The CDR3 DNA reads TGCAGCGTGGGGAGTAACTATGGCTACACCTTC. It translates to CSVGSNYGYTF.

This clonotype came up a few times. The DNA for the CDR3 is TGCGCCAGCAGCCAAAGCTGGATAGGGGAAAATGAGCAGTTCTTC. Its translation is CASSQSWIGENEQFF. The chain links TRBV4-3 to TRBJ2-1; a possible D gene is TRBD1 (5 bases). Germline V gene lookup returns CDR1 LGHNA and CDR2 YSLEER. CDR3 length equals 15 residues. V was pared by 2 bases and J by 7 bases, with 15 bases between.

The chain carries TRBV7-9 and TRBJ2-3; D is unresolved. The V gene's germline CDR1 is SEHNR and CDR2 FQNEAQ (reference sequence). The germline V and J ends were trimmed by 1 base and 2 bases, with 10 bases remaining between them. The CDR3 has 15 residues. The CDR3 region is CASSLGVEYTDTQYF. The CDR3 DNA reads TGTGCCAGCAGCTTAGGGGTGGAATACACAGATACGCAGTATTTT.

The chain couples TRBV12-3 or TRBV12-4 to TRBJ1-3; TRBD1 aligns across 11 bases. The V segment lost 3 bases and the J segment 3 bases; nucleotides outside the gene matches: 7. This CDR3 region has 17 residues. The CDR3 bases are TGTGCCAGCAGTTTGAATGGACAGGGGGCAATTGGAAACACCATATATTTT. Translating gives CASSLNGQGAIGNTIYF.

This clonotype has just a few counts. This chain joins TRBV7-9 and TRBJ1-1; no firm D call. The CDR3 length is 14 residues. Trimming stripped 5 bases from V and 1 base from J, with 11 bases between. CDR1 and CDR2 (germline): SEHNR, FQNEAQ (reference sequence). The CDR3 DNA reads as TGTGCCAGCAGCCGGGCGGTGGGGAACACTGAAGCTTTCTTT. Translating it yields CASSRAVGNTEAFF.